Included here is one T cell receptor beta chain sequence, with context. The CDR3 length is 14 residues. V gave up 3 bases and J gave up 5 bases, with 13 bases separating them. Germline V gene data show CDR1 as MNHEY and CDR2 as SVGAGI. This entry comes from a study of blood T cell repertoires in COVID-19. The table came from immunoSEQ multiplex PCR; TCRdb's copy has only in-frame clones and leaves some out. Of some 250,000 clones listed, around 80% are singletons. This clonotype was sampled from a man between 35 and 55 years old who had recovered from COVID-19. Sequences were obtained from PBMCs or T cells enriched from blood (not recorded which). The chain carries TRBV6-5 and TRBJ1-1; tentative D call: TRBD1 (6 bases). The CDR3: CASSYRQVRTEAFF. CDR3 DNA: TGTGCCAGCAGTTATCGACAGGTTAGAACTGAAGCTTTCTTT.